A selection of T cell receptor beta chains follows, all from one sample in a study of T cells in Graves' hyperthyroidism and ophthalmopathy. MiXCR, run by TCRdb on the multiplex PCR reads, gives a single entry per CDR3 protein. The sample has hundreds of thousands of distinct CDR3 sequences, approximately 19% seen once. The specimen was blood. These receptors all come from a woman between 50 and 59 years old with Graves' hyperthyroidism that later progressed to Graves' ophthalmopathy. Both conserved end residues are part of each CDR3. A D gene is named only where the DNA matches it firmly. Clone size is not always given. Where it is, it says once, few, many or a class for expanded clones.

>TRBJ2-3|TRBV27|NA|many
CASSERQELYRPDTQYF
TGTGCCAGCAGTGAAAGACAGGAACTGTACCGTCCAGATACGCAGTATTTT
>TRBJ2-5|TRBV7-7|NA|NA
CASSRIRDWAETQYF
TGTGCTAGCAGCCGGATTCGGGACTGGGCTGAGACCCAGTACTTC
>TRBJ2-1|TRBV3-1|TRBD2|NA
CASSPRLAGGYEQFF
TGTGCCAGCAGCCCCCGACTAGCGGGGGGATATGAGCAGTTCTTC
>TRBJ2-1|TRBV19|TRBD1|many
CASSIPPDRVAYNEQFF
TGTGCCAGTAGTATACCCCCAGACAGGGTAGCCTACAATGAGCAGTTCTTC
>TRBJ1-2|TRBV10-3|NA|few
CAISEPRGANYGYTF
TGTGCCATCAGTGAGCCCCGGGGAGCGAACTATGGCTACACCTTC
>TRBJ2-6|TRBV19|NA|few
CASSHSGQLSSGANVLTF
TGTGCCAGTAGCCATTCTGGACAGTTGAGCTCTGGGGCCAACGTCCTGACTTTC
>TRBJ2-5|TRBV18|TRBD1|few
CASSPVTGQETQYF
TGTGCCAGCTCACCAGTGACAGGGCAAGAGACCCAGTACTTC
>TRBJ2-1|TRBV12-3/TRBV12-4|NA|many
CASTPSGGRRNNEQFF
TGTGCCAGCACCCCCTCCGGGGGCAGGCGAAACAATGAGCAGTTCTTC
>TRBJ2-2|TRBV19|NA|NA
CASSYTGNTGELFF
TGTGCCAGTAGTTATACAGGGAACACCGGGGAGCTGTTTTTT
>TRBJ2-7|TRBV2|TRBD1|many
CASSEGRGGSSYEQYF
TGTGCCAGCAGTGAAGGTAGAGGGGGCAGTTCCTACGAGCAGTACTTC
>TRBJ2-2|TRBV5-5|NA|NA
CASSLGLSWGMETTGELFF
TGTGCCAGCAGCTTGGGGTTGTCGTGGGGGATGGAGACCACCGGGGAGCTGTTTTTT
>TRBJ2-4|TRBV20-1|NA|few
CSARFWRKNIQYF
TGCAGTGCTAGATTTTGGCGAAAAAACATTCAGTACTTC
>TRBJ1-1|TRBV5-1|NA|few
CAGSLEGPASGYTEAFF
TGCGCCGGCAGCTTGGAGGGACCCGCAAGCGGGTACACTGAAGCTTTCTTT
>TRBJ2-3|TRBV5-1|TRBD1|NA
CASSIGQGITDTQYF
TGCGCCAGCAGCATAGGACAGGGGATCACAGATACGCAGTATTTT
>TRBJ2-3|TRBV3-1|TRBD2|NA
CASSHIKGLAGRPDTQYF
TGTGCCAGCAGCCATATAAAAGGACTAGCGGGGAGACCAGATACGCAGTATTTT
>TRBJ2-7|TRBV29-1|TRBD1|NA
CSVEENRDRGAEQYF
TGCAGCGTTGAAGAAAACCGGGACAGGGGCGCCGAGCAGTACTTC
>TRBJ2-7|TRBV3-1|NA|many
CASSQDRGSGREQYF
TGTGCCAGCAGCCAAGATCGTGGCTCCGGGCGGGAGCAGTACTTC
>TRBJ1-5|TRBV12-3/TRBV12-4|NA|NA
CASSFSHTGTALLHF
TGTGCCAGCAGTTTTTCCCACACCGGGACGGCCCTGTTGCATTTT
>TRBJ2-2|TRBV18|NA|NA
CASSAGAPNTGELFF
TGTGCCAGCTCGGCAGGGGCACCAAACACCGGGGAGCTGTTTTTT
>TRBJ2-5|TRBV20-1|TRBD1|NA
CSAELDRAETQYF
TGCAGTGCCGAGCTCGACAGGGCAGAGACCCAGTACTTC
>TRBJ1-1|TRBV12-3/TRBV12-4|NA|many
CASTPTGLNTEAFF
TGTGCCAGCACCCCCACAGGCCTCAACACTGAAGCTTTCTTT
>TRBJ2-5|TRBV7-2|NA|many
CASSLLFGEAQETQYF
TGTGCCAGCAGCTTACTCTTCGGGGAGGCGCAAGAGACCCAGTACTTC
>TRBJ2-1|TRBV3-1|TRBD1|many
CASTETGGHGEQFF
TGTGCCAGCACCGAGACAGGGGGACATGGTGAGCAGTTCTTC
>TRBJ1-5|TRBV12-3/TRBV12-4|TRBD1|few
CASSAGQKNQPQHF
TGTGCCAGCAGTGCGGGACAGAAAAATCAGCCCCAGCATTTT
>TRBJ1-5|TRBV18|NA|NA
CASSPEHRTNQPQHF
TGTGCCAGCTCACCCGAACACAGGACGAATCAGCCCCAGCATTTT
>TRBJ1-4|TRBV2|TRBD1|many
CASSEPGQLSTNEKLFF
TGTGCCAGCAGTGAACCGGGACAGTTATCAACTAATGAAAAACTGTTTTTT
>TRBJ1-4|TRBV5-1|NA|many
CASSSDSEKLFF
TGCGCCAGCAGCTCTGACAGTGAAAAACTGTTTTTT
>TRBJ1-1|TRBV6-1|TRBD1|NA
CASSRRTGDTEAFF
TGTGCCAGCAGTAGGCGGACAGGGGATACCGAAGCTTTCTTT
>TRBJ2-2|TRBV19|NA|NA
CASSIFEGLNTGELFF
TGTGCCAGTAGTATATTCGAGGGACTGAACACCGGGGAGCTGTTTTTT
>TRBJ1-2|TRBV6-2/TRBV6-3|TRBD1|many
CASRELWTGPNYGYTF
TGTGCCAGCAGGGAACTTTGGACAGGACCCAACTATGGCTACACCTTC
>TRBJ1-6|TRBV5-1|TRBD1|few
CASSIGQGNNSPLHF
TGCGCCAGCAGCATTGGACAGGGGAATAATTCACCCCTCCACTTT
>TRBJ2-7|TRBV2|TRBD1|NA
CASSGTGNYYEQYF
TGTGCCAGCAGTGGGACAGGCAATTACTACGAGCAGTACTTC
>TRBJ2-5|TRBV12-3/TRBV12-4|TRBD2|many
CASSFGAGGLLETQYF
TGTGCCAGCAGTTTCGGAGCGGGGGGGCTTTTGGAGACCCAGTACTTC
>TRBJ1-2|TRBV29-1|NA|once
CSVEGSVSEGYTF
TGCAGCGTCGAGGGAAGCGTATCAGAAGGCTACACCTTC
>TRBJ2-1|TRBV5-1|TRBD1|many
CASSLDRGPYNEQFF
TGTGCCAGCAGTTTAGACAGGGGCCCGTACAATGAGCAGTTCTTC
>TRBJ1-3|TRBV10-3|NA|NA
CAIMVGIGNTIYF
TGTGCCATCATGGTCGGGATTGGAAACACCATATATTTT
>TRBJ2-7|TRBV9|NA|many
CASSPTASYEQYF
TGTGCCAGCAGCCCTACAGCGTCCTACGAGCAGTACTTC
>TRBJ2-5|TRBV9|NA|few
CASSKTQGAGGTQYF
TGTGCCAGCAGCAAAACACAGGGGGCGGGAGGGACCCAGTACTTC
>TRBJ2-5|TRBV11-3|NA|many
CASSLGPEVQETQYF
TGTGCCAGCAGCTTAGGGCCCGAGGTCCAAGAGACCCAGTACTTC
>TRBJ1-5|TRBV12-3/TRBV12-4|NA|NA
CASSRTDHSNQPQHF
TGTGCCAGCAGTCGGACAGACCATAGCAATCAGCCCCAGCATTTT
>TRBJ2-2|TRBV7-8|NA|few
CASSPEPGDTGELFF
TGTGCCAGCAGCCCAGAGCCAGGAGACACCGGGGAGCTGTTTTTT
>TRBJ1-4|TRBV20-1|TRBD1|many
CSARTGRDEKLFF
TGCAGTGCCAGGACAGGGAGGGACGAAAAACTGTTTTTT
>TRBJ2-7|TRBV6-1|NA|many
CASSSPGTYEQYF
TGTGCCAGCAGTTCTCCGGGGACCTACGAGCAGTACTTC
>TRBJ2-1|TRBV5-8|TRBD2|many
CASSLEGTMLAEQFF
TGTGCCAGCAGCTTGGAAGGGACTATGCTCGCCGAGCAGTTCTTC
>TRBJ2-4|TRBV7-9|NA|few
CASSLTGSAKNIQYF
TGTGCCAGCAGCTTAACAGGGTCGGCCAAAAACATTCAGTACTTC
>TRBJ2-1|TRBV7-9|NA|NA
CASSLNPSWASYNEQFF
TGTGCCAGCAGCTTAAATCCCAGTTGGGCATCTTACAATGAGCAGTTCTTC
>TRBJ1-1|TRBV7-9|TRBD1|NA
CASSLVSTGGAMVRTEAFF
TGTGCCAGCAGCTTAGTATCAACAGGGGGCGCGATGGTCAGGACTGAAGCTTTCTTT